One sample yielded the 3 T cell receptor beta chains listed below, sequenced in a study of T cells of healthy individuals (dated by TCRdb to 2016 to 2019). Library preparation employed 5' RACE. TCRdb records Illumina MiSeq as the sequencer. TCRdb passed the public sequencing reads through fastp at Q25 and MiXCR, retaining productive beta sequences. Identical CDR3 protein sequences are pooled into one entry, listed with their most common genes and DNA. The sample table lists approximately 50,000 distinct CDR3 sequences, roughly 15% of them with a count of one. The biggest ten clones account for about 16% of the sample. The receptor set was obtained from a human donor in good health.

The V gene is TRBV20-1, the J gene TRBJ1-2; no clear D. The CDR3 consists of 13 residues. The V end lost 3 bases, the J end lost 1 base, and 9 bases lay between the germline ends. Germline-derived CDR1 and CDR2 are DFQATT and SNEGSKA (reference sequence). This CDR3 reads CSASPPGNYGYTF. CDR3 sequence (DNA): TGCAGTGCTAGCCCCCCCGGTAACTATGGCTACACCTTC.

This clonotype was observed a handful of times. This chain links TRBV2 with TRBJ2-3, with D possibly being TRBD1 or TRBD2 (5 bases each). The CDR3 consists of 14 residues. The germline V and J ends were trimmed by 4 bases and 2 bases, with 10 bases remaining between them. The germline gives CDR1 SNHLY, CDR2 FYNNEI. The CDR3 DNA follows: TGTGCCAGCAGTGGAGGGGTGGTCACAGATACGCAGTATTTT. Translation gives CASSGGVVTDTQYF.

J is TRBJ2-7 and V is TRBV6-2 or TRBV6-3, with TRBD2 identical over 7 bases. Trimming at V came to 2 bases and at J to 7 bases, leaving 23 bases not matched to a gene. The CDR3 extends over 19 amino acids. CDR1 MNHEY and CDR2 SVGEGT come from the germline V gene. The CDR3 here is CASSYAGGMGHPSYNEQYF. In DNA form, the CDR3 reads TGTGCCAGCAGTTACGCCGGGGGGATGGGGCACCCCTCCTACAATGAGCAGTACTTC.